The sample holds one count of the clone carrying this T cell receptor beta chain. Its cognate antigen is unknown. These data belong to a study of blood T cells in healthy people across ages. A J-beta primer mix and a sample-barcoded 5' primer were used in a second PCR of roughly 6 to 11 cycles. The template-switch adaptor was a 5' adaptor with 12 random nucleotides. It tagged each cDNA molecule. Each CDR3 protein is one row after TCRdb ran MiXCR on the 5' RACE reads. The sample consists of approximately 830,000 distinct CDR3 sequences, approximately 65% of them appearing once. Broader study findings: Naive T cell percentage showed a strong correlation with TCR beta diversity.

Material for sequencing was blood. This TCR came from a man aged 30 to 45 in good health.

The CDR3 protein is CASSPLRGGRDTQYF. CDR3 in DNA: TGTGCCAGCAGTCCGTTGCGGGGGGGCCGAGATACGCAGTATTTT. This chain joins TRBV27 and TRBJ2-3; TRBD2 matches 9 bases. The CDR3 covers 15 residues. The V and J ends lost 5 bases and 5 bases, in that order; junction bases with no gene match: 8. CDR1 and CDR2 (germline): MNHEY, SMNVEV (reference sequence).